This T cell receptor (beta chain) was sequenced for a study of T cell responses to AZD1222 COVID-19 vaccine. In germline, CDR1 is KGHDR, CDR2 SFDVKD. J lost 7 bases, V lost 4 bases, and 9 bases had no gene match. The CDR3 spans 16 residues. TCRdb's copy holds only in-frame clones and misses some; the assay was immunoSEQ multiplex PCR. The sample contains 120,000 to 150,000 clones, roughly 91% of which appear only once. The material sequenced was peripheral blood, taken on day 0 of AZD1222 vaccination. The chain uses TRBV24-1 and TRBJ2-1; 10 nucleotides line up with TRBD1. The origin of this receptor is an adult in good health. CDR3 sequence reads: CATSDPGQGEENEQFF. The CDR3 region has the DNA TGTGCCACCAGTGACCCTGGACAGGGGGAAGAGAATGAGCAGTTCTTC.